This TCR beta chain emerged from a study of CD8 T cells in ankylosing spondylitis. Study-wide results and caveats: Typical of ankylosing spondylitis blood, it appeared, was a TCR beta motif of about eight highly homologous variants. Clones tied to disease were said to be significantly enriched in matched ankylosing spondylitis synovial fluid. Disease-linked clones displayed a CD8+ phenotype and appeared relatively rarely in peripheral blood.

Quantitative 5'-RACE was performed with molecular barcodes, and it yielded the TCR beta libraries. TCRdb used MiXCR to reprocess the 5' RACE reads, holding one entry per CDR3 protein. The sample holds approximately 300,000 distinct CDR3 sequences, 8% seen once. As to this clonotype: Its antigen is unknown.

This CDR3 has 14 amino acids. V trimming: 3 bases; J trimming: 7 bases; junction bases outside the gene matches: 7. Germline CDR1 reads SGHNT; CDR2 reads YYREEE (reference sequence). The sequence came from a male donor with ankylosing spondylitis. The chain combines TRBV5-4 with TRBJ2-7; TRBD1 agrees at 10 bases. Sequencing was done on a sample of blood, either unsorted or a sorted T cell fraction (not recorded which). CDR3 sequence reads: CASSSRTGGLEQYF. CDR3 sequence (DNA): TGTGCCAGCAGCTCGCGGACAGGGGGACTTGAGCAGTACTTC.